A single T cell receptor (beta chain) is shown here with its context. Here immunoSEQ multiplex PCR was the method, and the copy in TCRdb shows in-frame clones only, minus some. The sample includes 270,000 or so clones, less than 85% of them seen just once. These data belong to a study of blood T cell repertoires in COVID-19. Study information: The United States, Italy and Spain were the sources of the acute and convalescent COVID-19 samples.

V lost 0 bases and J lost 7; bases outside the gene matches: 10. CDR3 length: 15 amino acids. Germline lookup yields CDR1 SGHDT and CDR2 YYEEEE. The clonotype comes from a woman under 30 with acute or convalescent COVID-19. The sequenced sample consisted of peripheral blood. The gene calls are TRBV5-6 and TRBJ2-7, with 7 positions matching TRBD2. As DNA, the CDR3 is TGTGCCAGCAGCTTGGATCCAGCGGGATCACGAGAGCAGTACTTC. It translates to CASSLDPAGSREQYF.